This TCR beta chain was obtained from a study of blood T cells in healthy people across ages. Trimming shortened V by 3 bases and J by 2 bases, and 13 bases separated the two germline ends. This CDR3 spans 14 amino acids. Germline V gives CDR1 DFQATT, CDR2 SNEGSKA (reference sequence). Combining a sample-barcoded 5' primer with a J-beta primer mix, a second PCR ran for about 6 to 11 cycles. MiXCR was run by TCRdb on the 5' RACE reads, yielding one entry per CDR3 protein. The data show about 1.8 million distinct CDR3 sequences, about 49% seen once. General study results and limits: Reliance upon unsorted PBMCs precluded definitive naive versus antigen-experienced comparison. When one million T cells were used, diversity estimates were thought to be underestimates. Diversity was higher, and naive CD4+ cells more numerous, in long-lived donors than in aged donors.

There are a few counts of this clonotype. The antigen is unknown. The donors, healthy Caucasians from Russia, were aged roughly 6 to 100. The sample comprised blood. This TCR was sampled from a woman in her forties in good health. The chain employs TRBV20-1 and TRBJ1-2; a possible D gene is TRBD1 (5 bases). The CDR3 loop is CSAREGWKNYGYTF. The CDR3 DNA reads TGCAGTGCTAGGGAGGGGTGGAAAAACTATGGCTACACCTTC.